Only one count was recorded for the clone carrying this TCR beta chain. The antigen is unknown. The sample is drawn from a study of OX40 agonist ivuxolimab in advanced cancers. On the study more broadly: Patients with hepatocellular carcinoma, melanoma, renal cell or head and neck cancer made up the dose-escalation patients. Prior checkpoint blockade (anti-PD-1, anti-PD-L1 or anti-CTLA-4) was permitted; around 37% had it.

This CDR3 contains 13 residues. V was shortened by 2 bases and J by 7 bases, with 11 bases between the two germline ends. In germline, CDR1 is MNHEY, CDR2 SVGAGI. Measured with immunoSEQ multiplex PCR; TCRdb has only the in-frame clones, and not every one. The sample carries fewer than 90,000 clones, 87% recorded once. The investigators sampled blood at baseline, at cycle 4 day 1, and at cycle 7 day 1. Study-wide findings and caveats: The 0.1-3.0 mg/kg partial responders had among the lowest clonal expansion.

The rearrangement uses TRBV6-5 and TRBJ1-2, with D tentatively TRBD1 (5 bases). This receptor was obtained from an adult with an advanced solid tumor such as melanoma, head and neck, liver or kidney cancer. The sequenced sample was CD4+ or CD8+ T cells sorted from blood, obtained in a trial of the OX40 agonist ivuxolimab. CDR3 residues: CASSYDSIGGYTF. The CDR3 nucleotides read TGTGCCAGCAGTTACGACAGTATAGGTGGCTACACCTTC.